This T cell receptor beta chain was found in a study of shared clonotypes between healthy human individuals. Overall study context: Participating donors consisted of a couple of women and a few men aged 18 to 49. Per donor, three plates held CD4 naive cells, three held CD4 memory, two held CD8 naive and one held CD8 memory.

Clones were read by immunoSEQ multiplex PCR, and TCRdb kept only the in-frame ones, dropping some. Of some 2.4 million clones listed, 90% to 95% are singletons. Whole-study findings and limits: Roughly 5% of naive CD4 clonotypes were common to a few donors.

Per the germline V gene, CDR1 is LNHDA and CDR2 is SQIVND (reference sequence). Deletions cut 2 bases from V and 4 bases from J, with 4 bases between. The CDR3 extends over 12 amino acids. On this clone itself: Its antigen is not known.

Healthy adults negative for HIV, lacking recent acute infections or vaccinations, served as donors. The sequence derives from a man aged 18 to 29 in good health. Some clones in this sample may be carry-over from other donors' samples. Sequenced material: naive CD4+ T cells from PBMCs. Subset of the sample: CD45RA+ positively selected. The rearrangement uses TRBV19 and TRBJ2-3; D is unresolved. CDR3 residues: CASSIWADTQYF. DNA for the CDR3: TGTGCCAGTAGTATATGGGCAGATACGCAGTATTTT. The full variable domain, completed using reference TRBV19 and TRBJ2-3, is DGGITQSPKYLFRKEGQNVTLSCEQNLNHDAMYWYRQDPGQGLRLIYYSQIVNDFQKGDIAEGYSVSREKKESFPLTVTSAQKNPTAFYLCASSIWADTQYFGPGTRLTVL.